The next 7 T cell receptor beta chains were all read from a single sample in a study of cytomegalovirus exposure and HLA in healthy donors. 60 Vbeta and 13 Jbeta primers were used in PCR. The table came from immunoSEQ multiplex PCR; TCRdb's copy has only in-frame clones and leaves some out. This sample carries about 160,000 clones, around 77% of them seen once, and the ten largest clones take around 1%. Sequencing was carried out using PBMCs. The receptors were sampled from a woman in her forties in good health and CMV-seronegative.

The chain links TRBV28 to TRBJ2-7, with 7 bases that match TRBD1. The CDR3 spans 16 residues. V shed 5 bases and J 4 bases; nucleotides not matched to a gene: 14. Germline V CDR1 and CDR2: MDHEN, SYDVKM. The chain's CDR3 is CASSTTARDRPYEQYF. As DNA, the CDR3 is TGTGCCAGCAGTACTACCGCCCGGGACAGACCATACGAGCAGTACTTC.

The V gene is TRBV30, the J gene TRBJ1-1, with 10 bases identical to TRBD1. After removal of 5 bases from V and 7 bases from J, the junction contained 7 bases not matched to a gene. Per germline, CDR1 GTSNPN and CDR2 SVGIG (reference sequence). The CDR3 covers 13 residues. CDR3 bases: TGTGCCTGGGACAGGGGGCGAGAGTTTGAAGCTTTCTTT. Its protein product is CAWDRGREFEAFF.

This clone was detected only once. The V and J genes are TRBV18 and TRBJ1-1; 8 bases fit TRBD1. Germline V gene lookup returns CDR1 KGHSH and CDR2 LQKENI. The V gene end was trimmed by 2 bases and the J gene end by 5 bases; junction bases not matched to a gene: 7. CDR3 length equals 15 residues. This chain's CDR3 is CASSPWTGRGTEAFF. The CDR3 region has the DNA TGTGCCAGCTCACCATGGACAGGGAGGGGGACTGAAGCTTTCTTT.

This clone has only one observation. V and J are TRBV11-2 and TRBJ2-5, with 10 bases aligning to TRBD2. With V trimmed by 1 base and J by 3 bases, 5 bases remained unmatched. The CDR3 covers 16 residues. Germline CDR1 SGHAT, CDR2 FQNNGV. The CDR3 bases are TGTGCCAGCAGCTTAGCTATAGCGGGAGGAAAAGAGACCCAGTACTTC. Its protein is CASSLAIAGGKETQYF.

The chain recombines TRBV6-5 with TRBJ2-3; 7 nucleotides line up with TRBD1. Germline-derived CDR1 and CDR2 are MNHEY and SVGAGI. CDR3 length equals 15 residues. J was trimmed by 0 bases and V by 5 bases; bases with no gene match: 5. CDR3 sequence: CASSPSGGSTDTQYF. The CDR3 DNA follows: TGTGCCAGCAGTCCTTCAGGGGGAAGCACAGATACGCAGTATTTT.

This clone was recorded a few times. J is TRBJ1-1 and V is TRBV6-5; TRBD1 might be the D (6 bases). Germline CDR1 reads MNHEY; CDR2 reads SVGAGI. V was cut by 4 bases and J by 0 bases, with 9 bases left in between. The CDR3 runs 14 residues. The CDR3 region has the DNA TGTGCCAGCAGTTTTACAGGGCTGAACACTGAAGCTTTCTTT. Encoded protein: CASSFTGLNTEAFF.

The CDR3 loop reads CASNRDRNTEAFF. CDR3 bases: TGTGCCAGCAACCGGGACAGGAACACTGAAGCTTTCTTT. The J gene is TRBJ1-1, the V gene TRBV6-1; 7 bases are a match to TRBD1. V trimming: 7 bases; J trimming: 1 base; junction bases outside the gene matches: 3. Per the germline V gene, CDR1 is MNHNS and CDR2 is SASEGT. The length of the CDR3 is 13 residues.